The 26 T cell receptor beta chains in this list originate from one sample, sequenced in a study of T cells in localized non-small cell lung cancer. This table comes from immunoSEQ multiplex PCR, and its TCRdb copy is limited to in-frame clones, with some not included. The table lists tens of thousands of clones, about 85% of them singletons. The sequences come from peripheral blood, collected before any cancer treatment. These receptors were collected from a woman aged 18-55 years with stage III lung adenocarcinoma.

The chain has TRBV25-1 and TRBJ1-1, with D unclear. Germline CDR1 is MGHDK and CDR2 is SYGVNS. Trimming removed 7 bases at V and 0 bases at J, with 12 bases between. The CDR3 is 14 residues long. The DNA of the CDR3 is TGTGCCAGCATCGGACTCGGGTTGAACACTGAAGCTTTCTTT. Residues: CASIGLGLNTEAFF.

The chain recombines TRBV9 with TRBJ1-5; no firm D call. The V gene's germline CDR1 is SGDLS and CDR2 YYNGEE. The CDR3 covers 13 residues. Trimming took off 4 bases at V and 0 bases at J, with 5 bases between the two ends. The chain's CDR3 is CASSRDSNQPQHF. The CDR3 coding sequence is TGTGCCAGCAGCAGGGATAGCAATCAGCCCCAGCATTTT.

This chain links TRBV19 with TRBJ2-2; 7 bases are a match to TRBD1. The CDR3 consists of 16 residues. J lost 5 bases, V lost 10 bases, and 16 bases had no gene match. The germline CDR1 and CDR2 sequences are LNHDA and SQIVND (reference sequence). The CDR3 nucleotides are TGTGCCACTAGACATATAAGACAGGGATTGACCGGGGAGCTGTTTTTT. This gives the protein CATRHIRQGLTGELFF.

This chain connects TRBV5-1 to TRBJ2-1; the D is unclear. The V gene's germline CDR1 is SGHRS and CDR2 YFSETQ. V was clipped by 4 bases and J by 0 bases, with 11 bases between them. CDR3 length: 15 amino acids. Here the CDR3 reads CASSEDGNSYNEQFF. CDR3 sequence (DNA): TGCGCCAGCAGCGAAGACGGAAACTCCTACAATGAGCAGTTCTTC.

The gene calls are TRBV5-4 and TRBJ2-1, with 8 bases aligning to TRBD2. This CDR3 spans 15 amino acids. Germline CDR1 and CDR2: SGHNT and YYREEE (reference sequence). With V trimmed by 4 bases and J by 2 bases, 5 bases remained unmatched. The CDR3 loop is CASSRGGTTYNEQFF. In nucleotides, the CDR3 is TGTGCCAGCAGCCGGGGGGGGACTACCTACAATGAGCAGTTCTTC. The full variable domain, rest sourced from reference TRBV5-4 and TRBJ2-1, is ETGVTQSPTHLIKTRGQQVTLRCSSQSGHNTVSWYQQALGQGPQFIFQYYREEENGRGNFPPRFSGLQFPNYSSELNVNALELDDSALYLCASSRGGTTYNEQFFGPGTRLTVL.

The table lists this clone with a count of one. This chain links TRBV5-1 with TRBJ2-5; TRBD2 agrees at 7 bases. This CDR3 is built from 13 residues. Per germline, CDR1 SGHRS and CDR2 YFSETQ. V shed 7 bases, J shed 5 bases, and the junction held 8 bases outside the gene matches. The CDR3 loop reads CASRGELWETQYF. As DNA, the CDR3 is TGCGCCAGCCGGGGGGAGTTATGGGAGACCCAGTACTTC.

This clone appeared a few times. The V and J genes are TRBV13 and TRBJ2-1, with a possible D match to TRBD2 (6 bases). Trimming shortened V by 5 bases and J by 12 bases, and 11 bases separated the two germline ends. Germline V gene data show CDR1 as PRHDT and CDR2 as FYEKMQ (reference sequence). The CDR3 has 11 residues. In DNA, the CDR3 is TGTGCCAGCAGCAGGGACTTGTGGCAGTTCTTC. Its translation: CASSRDLWQFF.

The rearrangement links TRBV5-6 to TRBJ2-5; D perhaps matches TRBD1 (5 bases). V was shortened by 3 bases and J by 3 bases, with 15 bases between the two germline ends. This CDR3 region has 15 residues. CDR1 SGHDT and CDR2 YYEEEE come from the germline V gene. In DNA, the CDR3 is TGTGCCAGCAGCTCCCCCTCGGGCAGGGAAGAGACCCAGTACTTC. Translation: CASSSPSGREETQYF.

The chain carries TRBV18 and TRBJ2-7, with 7 bases matching TRBD1. V lost 3 bases to trimming and J lost 4 bases; unmatched junction nucleotides: 9. The V gene's germline CDR1 is KGHSH and CDR2 LQKENI. The CDR3 has 15 residues. In DNA, the CDR3 is TGTGCCAGCTCACCGAACAGGGGCACTGCATACGAGCAGTACTTC. Its translation is CASSPNRGTAYEQYF. The variable domain in full, with the rest retrieved from reference TRBV18 and TRBJ2-7, is NAGVMQNPRHLVRRRGQEARLRCSPMKGHSHVYWYRQLPEEGLKFMVYLQKENIIDESGMPKERFSAEFPKEGPSILRIQQVVRGDSAAYFCASSPNRGTAYEQYFGPGTRLTVT.

This chain connects TRBV30 to TRBJ1-2; 7 positions match TRBD1. The CDR3 has 13 amino acids. Germline V gene sequence: CDR1 GTSNPN, CDR2 SVGIG (reference sequence). V lost 4 bases and J lost 9; bases outside the gene matches: 11. The CDR3 protein is CAWTGTAFLRYTF. CDR3 nucleotides: TGTGCCTGGACAGGGACAGCCTTCCTCCGCTACACCTTC.

The chain employs TRBV5-1 and TRBJ2-1; 13 positions match TRBD2. The CDR3 runs to 16 residues. Germline CDR1 reads SGHRS; CDR2 reads YFSETQ. Trimming removed 2 bases from V and 8 bases from J; junction bases left unmatched: 7. CDR3 nucleotides: TGCGCCAGCAGCTTCTCCCCGGGACTAGCGGGGTATGAGCAGTTCTTC. Translation gives CASSFSPGLAGYEQFF.

The V call is TRBV6-6, the J call TRBJ2-2; D remains unclear. Germline V gives CDR1 MNHNY, CDR2 SVGAGI (reference sequence). V lost 8 bases and J lost 2, with 15 bases in between. The length of the CDR3 is 15 residues. As DNA, the CDR3 is TGTGCCAGCGTCCTTAACGGCCGAAACACCGGGGAGCTGTTTTTT. This sequence encodes CASVLNGRNTGELFF.

The V call is TRBV9, the J call TRBJ2-3; 12 bases align to TRBD1. Germline V gene data show CDR1 as SGDLS and CDR2 as YYNGEE. The junction had 8 bases not matched to a gene; V was cut back by 3 bases and J by 6 bases. The CDR3 is 16 residues long. The CDR3 sequence is CASSAGTGGGLDTQYF. The CDR3 nucleotides read TGTGCCAGCAGCGCAGGGACAGGGGGCGGTTTGGATACGCAGTATTTT. Filled out from reference TRBV9 and TRBJ2-3, the complete variable domain reads DSGVTQTPKHLITATGQRVTLRCSPRSGDLSVYWYQQSLDQGLQFLIQYYNGEERAKGNILERFSAQQFPDLHSELNLSSLELGDSALYFCASSAGTGGGLDTQYFGPGTRLTVL.

The chain couples TRBV29-1 to TRBJ2-1; 7 bases agree with TRBD2. Germline CDR1 SQVTM, CDR2 ANQGSEA. V trimming: 7 bases; J trimming: 10 bases; junction bases outside the gene matches: 4. The CDR3 sequence is 10 residues long. CDR3 bases: TGCAGCGCGCTGGGGGGGGAGCAGTTCTTC. It codes for CSALGGEQFF.

The gene calls are TRBV7-9 and TRBJ2-5; 11 nucleotides agree with TRBD2. This CDR3 has 16 residues. Per the germline V gene, CDR1 is SEHNR and CDR2 is FQNEAQ (reference sequence). After removal of 5 bases from V and 1 base from J, the junction contained 6 bases not matched to a gene. The CDR3 region has the DNA TGTGCCAGCAGCAGATGGACTAGCGGGTTCCAAGAGACCCAGTACTTC. Amino acid sequence: CASSRWTSGFQETQYF.

This clone was recorded a few times. The rearrangement joins TRBV27 to TRBJ2-7; D might be TRBD2 (6 bases). V lost 6 bases to trimming and J lost 6 bases, with 15 bases between them. The germline V gene has CDR1 MNHEY and CDR2 SMNVEV (reference sequence). CDR3 length equals 13 residues. The CDR3 coding sequence is TGTGCCAGCAGATCCATTCAGGGAGGCGAGCAGTACTTC. It is translated as CASRSIQGGEQYF.

This chain links TRBV4-1 with TRBJ1-2, with D tentatively TRBD1 (5 bases). CDR1 and CDR2 (germline): MGHRA, YSYEKL. Trimming stripped 0 bases from V and 3 bases from J, with 8 bases between. The CDR3 has 14 amino acids. CDR3 sequence (DNA): TGCGCCAGCAGCCAAGATCTGGGACACTATGGCTACACCTTC. Its translation: CASSQDLGHYGYTF.

This clone has a single count. The gene calls are TRBV5-1 and TRBJ2-5, with D possibly matching TRBD2 (5 bases). V lost 7 bases, J lost 1 base, and 17 bases lay in between. The length of the CDR3 is 15 residues. CDR1 and CDR2 from the germline V gene are SGHRS and YFSETQ. For the CDR3, the DNA is TGCGCCAGCCGACCCTCGGAGGTAGTCCAAGAGACCCAGTACTTC. Its translation is CASRPSEVVQETQYF.

This clone was seen a single time. This chain joins TRBV7-3 and TRBJ2-1; possible D gene TRBD2, 6 bases. V was pared by 5 bases and J by 7 bases, with 18 bases between. The germline V gene has CDR1 SGHTA and CDR2 FQGTGA. The CDR3 has 15 amino acids. CDR3 nucleotides: TGTGCCAGCAGCCCCAACGGTGGGGGGTGGAATGAGCAGTTCTTC. Translating gives CASSPNGGGWNEQFF.

V is TRBV7-9 and J is TRBJ1-1; D is perhaps TRBD1 (6 bases). V was trimmed by 5 bases and J by 11 bases, leaving 15 bases between them. The CDR3 contains 12 residues. CDR1 SEHNR and CDR2 FQNEAQ come from the germline V gene (reference sequence). CDR3 nucleotide sequence: TGTGCCAGCAGCCAAGCACAGGGTGTGGCTTTCTTT. Protein product: CASSQAQGVAFF.

The CDR3, as DNA: TGCGCCAGCAGCTTGGGGTGGGGGGCGAATCACAATGAGCAGTTCTTC. Translating gives CASSLGWGANHNEQFF. This chain joins TRBV5-1 and TRBJ2-1; D possibly matches TRBD1 or TRBD2 (6 bases each). This CDR3 has 16 residues. Trimming left V 0 bases short and J 5 bases short, with 15 bases between. The germline gives CDR1 SGHRS, CDR2 YFSETQ.

The chain recombines TRBV10-1 with TRBJ1-5, with D possibly matching TRBD1 (5 bases). Germline-derived CDR1 and CDR2 are WNHNN and SYGVQD (reference sequence). The CDR3 spans 15 residues. The V and J ends lost 6 bases and 0 bases respectively, with 12 bases between them. The CDR3 sequence is CASRRQTYSNQPQHF. The DNA for the CDR3 is TGCGCCAGCAGGCGACAGACGTATAGCAATCAGCCCCAGCATTTT.

This chain uses TRBV19 with TRBJ1-1; D gene uncertain. The CDR3 is made up of 13 amino acids. V shed 5 bases and J shed 7 bases, with 14 bases lying between them. The germline V gene has CDR1 LNHDA and CDR2 SQIVND (reference sequence). CDR3 loop: CASSGGVYSEAFF. CDR3 in DNA: TGTGCCAGTAGTGGCGGGGTATATAGTGAAGCTTTCTTT. Supplemented by reference TRBV19 and TRBJ1-1, the full variable domain reads DGGITQSPKYLFRKEGQNVTLSCEQNLNHDAMYWYRQDPGQGLRLIYYSQIVNDFQKGDIAEGYSVSREKKESFPLTVTSAQKNPTAFYLCASSGGVYSEAFFGQGTRLTVV.

This clone appeared a few times. The chain is built from TRBV27 and TRBJ1-6; possible D gene TRBD1, 6 bases. This CDR3 has 15 residues. The germline V gene encodes CDR1 MNHEY and CDR2 SMNVEV (reference sequence). V lost 4 bases to trimming and J lost 7 bases, with 14 bases between them. DNA of the CDR3: TGTGCCAGCAGTTCCCCCAGGGGACGGAATTCACCCCTCCACTTT. Translation gives CASSSPRGRNSPLHF.

The gene calls are TRBV5-1 and TRBJ1-3; no reliable D call. Trimming took 4 bases from V and 4 from J, leaving 12 bases between them. The CDR3 loop spans 14 amino acids. Germline V CDR1 and CDR2: SGHRS, YFSETQ. The DNA for the CDR3 is TGCGCCAGCAGCGACGGCGCTTTAGGAAACACCATATATTTT. Translation: CASSDGALGNTIYF.

The rearrangement links TRBV2 to TRBJ1-5; D gene unclear. The germline CDR1 and CDR2 sequences are SNHLY and FYNNEI. This CDR3 is built from 13 residues. V lost 8 bases and J 7 bases, leaving 15 bases between the germline ends. CDR3 sequence: CASRRRVGQPQHF. The CDR3 nucleotides are TGTGCCAGCCGGCGTAGGGTCGGACAGCCCCAGCATTTT.